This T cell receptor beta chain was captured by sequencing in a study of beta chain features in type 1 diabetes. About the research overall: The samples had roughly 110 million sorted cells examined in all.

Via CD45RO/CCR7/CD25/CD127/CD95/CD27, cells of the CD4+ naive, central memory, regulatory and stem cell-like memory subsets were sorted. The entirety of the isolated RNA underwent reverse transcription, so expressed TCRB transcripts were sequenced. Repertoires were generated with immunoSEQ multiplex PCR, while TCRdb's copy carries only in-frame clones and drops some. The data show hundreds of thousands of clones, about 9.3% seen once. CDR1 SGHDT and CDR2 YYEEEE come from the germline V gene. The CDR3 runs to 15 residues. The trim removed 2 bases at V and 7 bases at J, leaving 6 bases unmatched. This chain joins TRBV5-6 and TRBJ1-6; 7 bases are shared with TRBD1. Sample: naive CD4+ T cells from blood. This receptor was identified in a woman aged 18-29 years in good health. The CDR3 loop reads CASSFTRQGNSPLHF. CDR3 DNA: TGTGCCAGCAGCTTCACCAGACAGGGCAATTCACCCCTCCACTTT.